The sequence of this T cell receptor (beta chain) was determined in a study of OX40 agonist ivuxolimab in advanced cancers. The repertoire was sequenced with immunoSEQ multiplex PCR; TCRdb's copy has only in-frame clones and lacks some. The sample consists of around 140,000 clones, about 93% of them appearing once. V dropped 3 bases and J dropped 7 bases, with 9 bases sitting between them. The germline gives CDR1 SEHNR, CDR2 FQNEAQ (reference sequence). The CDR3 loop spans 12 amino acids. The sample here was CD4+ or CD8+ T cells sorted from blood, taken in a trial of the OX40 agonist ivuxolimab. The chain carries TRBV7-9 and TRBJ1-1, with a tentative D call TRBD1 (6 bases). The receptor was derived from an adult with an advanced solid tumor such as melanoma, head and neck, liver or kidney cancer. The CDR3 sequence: CASSFGQSEAFF. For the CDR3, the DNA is TGTGCCAGCAGCTTCGGACAGAGTGAAGCTTTCTTT.